Given below is one T cell receptor beta chain in context. Self-reported history from a screening survey and questionnaire set each donor's cohort. This CDR3 region has 12 residues. Germline V CDR1 and CDR2: SNHLY, FYNNEI. V lost 8 bases and J lost 3, with 8 bases in between. This entry is derived from a study of blood T cell repertoires in COVID-19. The assay was immunoSEQ multiplex PCR, and TCRdb's table has in-frame clones only and misses some. The sample lists a few hundred thousand clones, roughly 86% occurring once. V usage is TRBV2 and J usage is TRBJ1-5, with D tentatively TRBD1 (6 bases). The sequencing sample was made of PBMCs or T cells enriched from blood (not recorded which). This TCR came from a man aged 25-45 years who had recovered from COVID-19. Written as DNA, the CDR3 is TGTGCCAGCGGACAGTCCAATCAGCCCCAGCATTTT. Translation: CASGQSNQPQHF.